These T cell receptor beta chains were read from a single sample in a study of CD8+ T cells in alopecia areata. Sequencing was performed with immunoSEQ multiplex PCR; in TCRdb, only in-frame clones are kept and a portion is missing. The repertoire includes about 100,000 clones, about three fifths of them detected once, and about a sixth sits in the top ten. Sequences were derived from CD8+ T cells sorted from blood, sampled between weeks 55 and 70, from a patient treated with tofacitinib. These receptors all stem from a human donor with alopecia areata. The CDR3 runs from the conserved cysteine through the conserved F or W. D genes are given only for firm matches. Some rows have no size entry. The others give once, few or many, or a class for an expanded clone.

clone size,D gene,J gene,V gene,CDR3 protein,CDR3 DNA
.,TRBD2,TRBJ2-1,TRBV4-2,CASSQKSGTYNEQFF,TGTGCCAGCAGCCAAAAAAGCGGGACCTACAATGAGCAGTTCTTC
.,.,TRBJ1-1,TRBV29-1,CSVEKGTDTEAFF,TGCAGCGTTGAAAAGGGGACTGACACTGAAGCTTTCTTT
.,.,TRBJ2-7,TRBV6-5,CASSYRLEQYF,TGTGCCAGCAGTTACAGGCTCGAGCAGTACTTC
.,.,TRBJ2-2,TRBV30,CAWAQNRRELFF,TGTGCCTGGGCCCAGAATCGTAGGGAGCTGTTTTTT
once,TRBD1,TRBJ1-4,TRBV4-1,CASSHLKDRGPGIGGLFF,TGCGCCAGCAGCCATCTAAAGGACAGGGGGCCGGGAATAGGAGGACTGTTTTTT
few,TRBD2,TRBJ2-1,TRBV7-8,CASSLMIMSLAGGIDPFF,TGTGCCAGCAGCTTAATGATTATGAGTCTAGCGGGGGGCATAGACCCGTTCTTC
.,.,TRBJ2-5,TRBV7-9,CASSHVTEETQYF,TGTGCCAGCAGCCATGTCACAGAAGAGACCCAGTACTTC
few,.,TRBJ2-3,TRBV12-5,CASGLDLGDTQYF,TGTGCTAGTGGTTTGGATCTTGGAGATACGCAGTATTTT
.,TRBD2,TRBJ2-1,TRBV27,CASSALRAGGPDEQFF,TGTGCCAGCAGTGCCCTCCGGGCGGGGGGGCCGGATGAGCAGTTCTTC
.,.,TRBJ2-1,TRBV5-1,CASSLEQGGYNEQFF,TGCGCCAGCAGCTTGGAACAGGGTGGTTACAATGAGCAGTTCTTC
few,.,TRBJ2-1,TRBV9,CASSLRTDGDNEQFF,TGTGCCAGCAGCCTCCGGACGGATGGGGACAATGAGCAGTTCTTC
many,.,TRBJ1-2,TRBV7-9,CASSPEARRYYGYTF,TGTGCCAGCAGCCCAGAAGCTAGGAGGTACTATGGCTACACCTTC
.,TRBD2,TRBJ2-1,TRBV7-8,CASSRRPRAGGPVEQFF,TGTGCCAGCAGCCGCAGGCCGAGAGCGGGGGGGCCGGTTGAGCAGTTCTTC
.,TRBD1,TRBJ1-2,TRBV7-9,CASSQTGVLGDGYTF,TGTGCCAGCAGCCAGACAGGGGTTTTGGGTGATGGCTACACCTTC
few,TRBD1,TRBJ2-1,TRBV10-3,CAISETVGTGDNEQFF,TGTGCCATCAGTGAGACGGTCGGGACAGGGGACAATGAGCAGTTCTTC
.,.,TRBJ2-3,TRBV27,CASSRPLDTQYF,TGTGCCAGCAGCCGACCTCTAGATACGCAGTATTTT
.,.,TRBJ2-3,TRBV7-9,CASSSGTDTQYF,TGTGCCAGCAGCTCAGGGACAGATACGCAGTATTTT
.,.,TRBJ1-1,TRBV5-1,CASSLGGEQGTEAFF,TGCGCCAGCAGCCTCGGAGGGGAACAGGGCACTGAAGCTTTCTTT
.,.,TRBJ2-2,TRBV7-8,CASSLGGNTGELFF,TGTGCCAGCAGCTTAGGTGGGAACACCGGGGAGCTGTTTTTT
.,.,TRBJ1-4,TRBV5-6,CASSLQGAELFF,TGTGCCAGCAGCTTGCAGGGAGCTGAACTGTTTTTT
.,.,TRBJ2-7,TRBV7-8,CASSSYLVDNDYEQYF,TGTGCCAGCAGCTCCTATCTGGTTGACAACGACTACGAGCAGTACTTC
.,.,TRBJ1-1,TRBV5-6,CASSLGLGGTEAFF,TGTGCCAGCAGCTTGGGACTGGGGGGCACTGAAGCTTTCTTT
few,.,TRBJ2-1,TRBV29-1,CSVEIPSNEQFF,TGCAGCGTTGAGATCCCGTCCAATGAGCAGTTCTTC
.,TRBD2,TRBJ2-5,TRBV27,CASRARGEETQYF,TGTGCCAGCAGGGCCCGGGGGGAGGAGACCCAGTACTTC
.,.,TRBJ1-3,TRBV15,CATKGNAGNTIYF,TGTGCCACCAAGGGAAACGCTGGAAACACCATATATTTT
.,TRBD1,TRBJ2-7,TRBV27,CASSFRQGSEQYF,TGTGCCAGCAGTTTTCGACAGGGAAGCGAGCAGTACTTC
many,.,TRBJ2-1,TRBV11-2,CASSPRGGGKWEQFF,TGTGCCAGCAGCCCTCGAGGGGGGGGCAAGTGGGAGCAGTTCTTC
once,.,TRBJ1-5,TRBV7-8,CASSLIGYSNQPQHF,TGTGCCAGCAGCTTAATCGGGTATAGCAATCAGCCCCAGCATTTT
.,.,TRBJ2-2,TRBV5-8,CASSAYQSSNTGELFF,TGTGCCAGCAGCGCATACCAAAGCTCGAACACCGGGGAGCTGTTTTTT
.,.,TRBJ2-7,TRBV30,CALSGAGYEQYF,TGTGCCTTATCAGGGGCGGGCTACGAGCAGTACTTC
few,.,TRBJ2-2,TRBV29-1,CSVGGGYGELFF,TGCAGCGTTGGAGGAGGGTACGGGGAGCTGTTTTTT
.,TRBD1,TRBJ1-2,TRBV14,CASSQVGQGYGYTF,TGTGCCAGCAGCCAAGTGGGACAGGGCTATGGCTACACCTTC
once,.,TRBJ2-1,TRBV13,CASVSGDVNEQFF,TGTGCCAGCGTTTCGGGGGACGTAAATGAGCAGTTCTTC
.,.,TRBJ1-1,TRBV30,CAWSRGLPGNTEAFF,TGTGCCTGGAGTCGGGGGCTACCCGGGAACACTGAAGCTTTCTTT
.,.,TRBJ2-3,TRBV28,CASRGTQSTDTQYF,TGTGCCAGCAGGGGGACACAAAGCACAGATACGCAGTATTTT
.,.,TRBJ2-1,TRBV27,CASNGGTYNEQFF,TGTGCCAGCAACGGGGGTACCTACAATGAGCAGTTCTTC
.,.,TRBJ2-3,TRBV13,CASSGPPRLDTQYF,TGTGCCAGCAGCGGTCCTCCACGGCTAGATACGCAGTATTTT
.,.,TRBJ1-1,TRBV27,CASSFGRRAFGTEAFF,TGTGCCAGCAGTTTTGGTCGGCGGGCGTTCGGCACTGAAGCTTTCTTT
.,.,TRBJ1-1,TRBV12-1,CASSFASGFGRPNTEAFF,TGTGCCAGCAGCTTTGCGTCGGGGTTCGGCAGACCGAACACTGAAGCTTTCTTT
.,.,TRBJ1-4,TRBV6-5,CASRLGRELFF,TGTGCCAGCAGGCTCGGGAGGGAACTGTTTTTT
.,TRBD1,TRBJ1-1,TRBV6-1,CASSEDLGTGNGAFF,TGTGCCAGCAGTGAAGATTTGGGGACAGGGAATGGGGCTTTCTTT
.,.,TRBJ1-1,TRBV30,CAWSVQGSTEAFF,TGTGCCTGGAGTGTACAGGGATCCACTGAAGCTTTCTTT
.,.,TRBJ2-7,TRBV6-1,CASSEGHYSSYEQYF,TGTGCCAGCAGTGAAGGGCACTACAGCTCCTACGAGCAGTACTTC
.,.,TRBJ2-5,TRBV6-6,CASSYSASLETQYF,TGTGCCAGCAGTTACTCCGCTAGCCTCGAGACCCAGTACTTC
.,.,TRBJ2-7,TRBV7-2,CASSLGPVQYF,TGTGCCAGCAGCTTAGGCCCCGTGCAGTACTTC
.,TRBD2,TRBJ2-1,TRBV15,CATSRSGLAINEQFF,TGTGCCACCAGCAGAAGTGGACTAGCGATCAATGAGCAGTTCTTC
.,TRBD2,TRBJ2-5,TRBV29-1,CSVDTARPLAGGLAQYF,TGCAGCGTTGACACCGCTCGCCCACTAGCGGGGGGACTCGCTCAGTACTTC
.,.,TRBJ1-1,TRBV9,CASSVGTMGNTEAFF,TGTGCCAGCAGCGTAGGGACAATGGGGAACACTGAAGCTTTCTTT
.,.,TRBJ1-4,TRBV7-9,CASSPDGGEKLFF,TGTGCCAGCAGCCCCGACGGGGGTGAAAAACTGTTTTTT
.,.,TRBJ1-4,TRBV7-9,CASSSPTVGEKLFF,TGTGCCAGCAGCTCCCCTACGGTGGGGGAAAAACTGTTTTTT
.,TRBD2,TRBJ2-3,TRBV9,CASSVRAGVSDTQYF,TGTGCCAGCAGCGTGCGAGCGGGGGTTTCAGATACGCAGTATTTT
.,.,TRBJ2-7,TRBV2,CASSGRRLYEQYF,TGTGCCAGCAGTGGCCGCAGACTCTACGAGCAGTACTTC
.,.,TRBJ2-7,TRBV5-1,CASSLGRGAEQYF,TGCGCCAGCAGCTTGGGAAGGGGGGCGGAGCAGTACTTC
.,.,TRBJ2-5,TRBV10-3,CAISDSAGDGQETQYF,TGTGCCATCAGTGATTCGGCTGGGGACGGTCAAGAGACCCAGTACTTC
.,TRBD1,TRBJ2-7,TRBV5-6,CASSLGGTGGLEQYF,TGTGCCAGCAGCTTGGGAGGGACAGGGGGCCTCGAGCAGTACTTC
.,.,TRBJ2-3,TRBV7-6,CASSPGRQSTDTQYF,TGTGCCAGCAGCCCTGGACGGCAAAGCACAGATACGCAGTATTTT
.,TRBD1,TRBJ2-7,TRBV2,CASSGGRDRASYEQYF,TGTGCCAGCAGCGGGGGGCGGGACAGGGCTTCCTACGAGCAGTACTTC
.,.,TRBJ2-7,TRBV29-1,CSVDLGTEAYEQYF,TGCAGCGTTGATCTCGGCACTGAAGCTTACGAGCAGTACTTC
.,.,TRBJ2-7,TRBV5-6,CASSLGTVEQYF,TGTGCCAGCAGCTTGGGGACAGTTGAGCAGTACTTC
.,.,TRBJ1-1,TRBV30,CAVSPLGTFF,TGTGCCGTCAGCCCCTTGGGGACTTTCTTT